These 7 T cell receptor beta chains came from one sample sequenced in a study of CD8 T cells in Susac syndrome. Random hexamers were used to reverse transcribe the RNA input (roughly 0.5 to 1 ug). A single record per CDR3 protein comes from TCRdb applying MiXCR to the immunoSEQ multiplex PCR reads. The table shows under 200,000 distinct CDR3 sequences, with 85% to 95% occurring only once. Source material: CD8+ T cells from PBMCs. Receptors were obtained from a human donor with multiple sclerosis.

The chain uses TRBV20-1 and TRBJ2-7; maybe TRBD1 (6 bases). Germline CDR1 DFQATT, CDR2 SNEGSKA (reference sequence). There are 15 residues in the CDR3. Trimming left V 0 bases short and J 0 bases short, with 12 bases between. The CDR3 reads CSAREQGTNSYEQYF. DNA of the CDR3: TGCAGTGCTAGAGAACAGGGTACAAACTCCTACGAGCAGTACTTC.

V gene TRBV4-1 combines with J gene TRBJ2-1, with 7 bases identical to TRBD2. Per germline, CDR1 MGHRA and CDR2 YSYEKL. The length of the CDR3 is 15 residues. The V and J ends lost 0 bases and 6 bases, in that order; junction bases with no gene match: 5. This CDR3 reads CASSQDPRTSNEQFF. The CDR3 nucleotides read TGCGCCAGCAGCCAAGATCCACGGACTAGCAATGAGCAGTTCTTC.

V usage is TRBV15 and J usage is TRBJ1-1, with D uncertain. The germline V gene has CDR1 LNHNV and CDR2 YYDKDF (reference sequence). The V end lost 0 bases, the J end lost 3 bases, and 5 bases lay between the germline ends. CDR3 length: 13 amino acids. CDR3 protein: CATSRDLYTEAFF. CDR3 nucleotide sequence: TGTGCCACCAGCAGAGATCTGTACACTGAAGCTTTCTTT.

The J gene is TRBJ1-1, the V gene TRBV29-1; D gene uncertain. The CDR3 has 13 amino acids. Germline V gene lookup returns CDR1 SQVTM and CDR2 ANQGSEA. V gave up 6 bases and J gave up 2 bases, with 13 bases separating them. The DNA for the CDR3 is TGCAGCGTACGACCCAGTCGTAACACTGAAGCTTTCTTT. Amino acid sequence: CSVRPSRNTEAFF.

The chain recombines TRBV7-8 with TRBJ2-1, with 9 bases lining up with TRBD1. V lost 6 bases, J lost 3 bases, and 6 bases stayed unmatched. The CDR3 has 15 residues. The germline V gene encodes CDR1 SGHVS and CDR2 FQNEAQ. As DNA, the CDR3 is TGTGCCAGCAGTAGGGGGACAGGGTTCTACAATGAGCAGTTCTTC. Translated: CASSRGTGFYNEQFF.

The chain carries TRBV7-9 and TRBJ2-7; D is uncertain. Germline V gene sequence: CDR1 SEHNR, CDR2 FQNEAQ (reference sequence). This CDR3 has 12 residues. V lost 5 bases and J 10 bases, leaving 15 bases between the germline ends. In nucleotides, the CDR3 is TGTGCCAGCAGCCTTACTATCATGGACCAGTACTTC. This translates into CASSLTIMDQYF.

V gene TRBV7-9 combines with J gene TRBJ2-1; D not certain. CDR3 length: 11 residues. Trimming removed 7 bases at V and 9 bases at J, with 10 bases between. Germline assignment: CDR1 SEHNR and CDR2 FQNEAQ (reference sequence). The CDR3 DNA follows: TGTGCCAGCACCCCGGTGAGTGAGCAGTTCTTC. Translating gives CASTPVSEQFF.